A selection of T cell receptor beta chains follows, all from one sample in a study of CD8+CD57+ T cells in acquired aplastic anemia. TCRdb ran MiXCR on the reads and lists one entry per CDR3 protein. The sample has about 200,000 distinct CDR3 sequences, 40% to 60% seen once. The sample consisted of sorted CD4+, CD8+, or CD8+CD57+ T cells (not recorded which) from PBMCs. The receptors were sampled from a human donor with aplastic anemia. Both conserved end residues are part of each CDR3. The D gene is left open where the match is weak. Rows give clone size only sometimes, using once, few, many, or a class for an expanded clone.

j_call | clone_size | d_call | v_call | cdr3_nt | cdr3_aa
TRBJ2-7 | few | - | TRBV12-5 | TGTGCTAGTGTTCTCGCAGGGGAGGCCTACGAGCAGTACTTC | CASVLAGEAYEQYF
TRBJ1-1 | - | - | TRBV3-1 | TGTGCCAGCAGCCAAGATTGGGGGCAAGCTTTCTTT | CASSQDWGQAFF
TRBJ1-5 | many | TRBD1 | TRBV28 | TGTGCCAGCAGTTGGGACAGGGAAAATCAGCCCCAGCATTTT | CASSWDRENQPQHF
TRBJ2-5 | many | TRBD2 | TRBV2 | TGTGCCAGCAGTGAGTTATTGGCGGGGGAACAAGAGACCCAGTACTTC | CASSELLAGEQETQYF
TRBJ1-5 | - | - | TRBV7-8 | TGTGCCAGCAGCCCGACAAGTAGCAATCAGCCCCAGCATTTT | CASSPTSSNQPQHF
TRBJ1-1 | few | - | TRBV20-1 | TGCAGTGCCTCAACCTGGGGCACTGAAGCTTTCTTT | CSASTWGTEAFF
TRBJ2-3 | - | - | TRBV14 | TGTGCCAGCAGTCCAGGGGGGCTTAGCACAGATACGCAGTATTTT | CASSPGGLSTDTQYF
TRBJ1-1 | many | TRBD1 | TRBV2 | TGTGCCAGCAGTGAAAGAGGGGGCGGGACTGAAGCTTTCTTT | CASSERGGGTEAFF
TRBJ1-4 | - | - | TRBV2 | TGTGCCAGCAGGAACAGGGCAATTAATGAAAAACTGGTTTTT | CASRNRAINEKLVF
TRBJ1-5 | once | - | TRBV7-2 | TGTGCCAGCAGCCAAGGATTAGGGGGAATCGGCAATCAGCCCCAGCATTTT | CASSQGLGGIGNQPQHF
TRBJ1-1 | - | TRBD1 | TRBV12-3/TRBV12-4 | TGTGCCAGCAGTTGGGACAGGGGTGAGAACACTGAAGCTTTCTTT | CASSWDRGENTEAFF
TRBJ2-1 | - | TRBD2 | TRBV7-3 | TGTGCCAGCAGCTTACGCGGGGGGGCCTCCCCCTACAATGAGCAGTTCTTC | CASSLRGGASPYNEQFF
TRBJ2-1 | many | TRBD1 | TRBV5-1 | TGCGCCAGCAGCTTAAGACAGGGGGCCAGCTCCTACAATGAGCAGTTCTTC | CASSLRQGASSYNEQFF
TRBJ1-4 | few | TRBD1 | TRBV30 | TGTGCCTGGAGTGACGGCGGGACAGCTAATGAAAAACTGTTTTTT | CAWSDGGTANEKLFF
TRBJ1-5 | - | TRBD1 | TRBV19 | TGTGCCAGTAGACAGGGGTTGGGCCAGCCCCAGCATTTT | CASRQGLGQPQHF
TRBJ2-7 | many | - | TRBV6-1 | TGTGCCAGCAGTGAAAGCCCGGACAGCTCCTACGAGCAGTACTTC | CASSESPDSSYEQYF
TRBJ1-5 | many | TRBD1 | TRBV5-1 | TGCGCCAGCAGCTTAGGCGACAGGGGTGGTAATCAGCCCCAGCATTTT | CASSLGDRGGNQPQHF
TRBJ1-5 | - | TRBD1 | TRBV19 | TGTGCCAGTAGTATGGGACAGCTAAGCAATCAGCCCCAGCATTTT | CASSMGQLSNQPQHF
TRBJ2-7 | - | - | TRBV10-2 | TGCGCCAGCAGTGAGTTTGGCGGGTACGAGCAGTACTTC | CASSEFGGYEQYF
TRBJ1-2 | - | - | TRBV6-5 | TGTGCCAGCAGCCACGGGACGGAAGTCTATGGCTACACCTTC | CASSHGTEVYGYTF
TRBJ2-2 | - | - | TRBV20-1 | TGCAGTGCGCTCCCACTGGCGGGGGCCATCACCGGGGAGCTGTTTTTT | CSALPLAGAITGELFF
TRBJ1-5 | - | - | TRBV20-1 | TGCAGTGCTGAAGAGGGGCAGCATTTT | CSAEEGQHF
TRBJ1-6 | - | - | TRBV2 | TGTGCCAGCGGTGGGACTGTTGAGAATTCACCCCTCCACTTT | CASGGTVENSPLHF
TRBJ2-5 | few | TRBD2 | TRBV20-1 | TGCAGTGCTACTAGCGGGGGGGCCGAGACCCAGTACTTC | CSATSGGAETQYF
TRBJ1-1 | - | - | TRBV5-4 | TGTGCCAGCAGCTTGGAAAACAGCTTCATGAACACTGAAGCTTTCTTT | CASSLENSFMNTEAFF
TRBJ2-7 | - | TRBD1 | TRBV27 | TGTGCCAGCATTGGCCGGGACAGTGTTTTCTACGAGCAGTACTTC | CASIGRDSVFYEQYF
TRBJ1-2 | - | - | TRBV9 | TGTGCCAGCAGCGTAGGTGTGATGAACTATGGCTACACCTTC | CASSVGVMNYGYTF
TRBJ2-5 | - | - | TRBV12-3/TRBV12-4 | TGTGCCAGCGGCTTAACTAGGAAGGAGACCCAGTACTTC | CASGLTRKETQYF
TRBJ1-5 | - | - | TRBV5-1 | TGCGCCAGCAGCAGAGGGAAGGGTGGTGCGCAGTCCCAGCATTTT | CASSRGKGGAQSQHF
TRBJ1-2 | many | - | TRBV12-3/TRBV12-4 | TGTGCCAGCAGCGTCTTCCGGGACGGGTATGGCTACACCTTC | CASSVFRDGYGYTF
TRBJ1-4 | - | - | TRBV5-1 | TGCGCCAGCAGCCCGACCCTTGACTCTAATGAAAAACTGTTTTTT | CASSPTLDSNEKLFF
TRBJ1-1 | - | - | TRBV6-5 | TGTGCCAGCAGTTACGATGGGAACCCCAACACTGAAGCTTTCTTT | CASSYDGNPNTEAFF
TRBJ2-5 | few | - | TRBV5-1 | TGCGCCAGCAGCGACCAAGAGACCCAGTACTTC | CASSDQETQYF
TRBJ2-5 | - | - | TRBV19 | TGTGCCAGTAGTATTAGGAGACGGAATAGGGGAGAGACCCAGTACTTC | CASSIRRRNRGETQYF
TRBJ1-6 | many | - | TRBV5-1 | TGCGCCAGCAGCCTGAGAACTGTATCCTATAATTCACCCCTCCACTTT | CASSLRTVSYNSPLHF
TRBJ2-3 | - | TRBD1 | TRBV10-3 | TGTGCCATCGGAGGACAGGGGGCTACCGATACGCAGTATTTT | CAIGGQGATDTQYF
TRBJ1-1 | many | TRBD1 | TRBV20-1 | TGCAGTGCTAGAGCACCGACAGGGTGGACTGAAGCTTTCTTT | CSARAPTGWTEAFF
TRBJ1-5 | - | - | TRBV15 | TGTGCCACCAGCAGCTTTGAAGATCGGCCCCAGCATTTT | CATSSFEDRPQHF
TRBJ1-1 | - | - | TRBV7-9 | TGTGCCAGCAGCTCCGGAGCGGAGGCTTTTTTT | CASSSGAEAFF
TRBJ2-7 | few | - | TRBV7-8 | TGTGCCAGCAGCTTAGTGGGCAGGGGCGAGCAGTACTTC | CASSLVGRGEQYF
TRBJ1-1 | many | - | TRBV14 | TGTGCCAGCAGCCAAGGGAGGAACACTGAAGCTTTCTTT | CASSQGRNTEAFF
TRBJ1-2 | - | - | TRBV7-9 | TGCGCCAGCAGCCAAGTACCCCGCAATGCCAGAGCGGGGGGTGGCTACACCTTC | CASSQVPRNARAGGGYTF
TRBJ1-6 | - | TRBD1 | TRBV15 | TGTGCCACCAGCAGACTCCGGACAGGGGATAATTCACCCCTCCACTTT | CATSRLRTGDNSPLHF
TRBJ2-7 | many | - | TRBV7-8 | TGTGCCAGCAGCCTACTAGGGGGGGACACGAGCTCCTACGAGCAGTACTTC | CASSLLGGDTSSYEQYF
TRBJ2-1 | - | TRBD1 | TRBV24-1 | TGCGCCACCAGTGATTCAACCGGGACAGCGACGTACAATGAGCAGTTCTTC | CATSDSTGTATYNEQFF
TRBJ1-2 | many | TRBD1 | TRBV19 | TGTGCCAGTAGTATCCCTGGACAGGGGTATGGCTACACCTTC | CASSIPGQGYGYTF
TRBJ2-1 | once | TRBD2 | TRBV20-1 | TGCAGCGCTAGAGATGCAGCGGGAGGGTACAATGAGCAGTTCTTC | CSARDAAGGYNEQFF
TRBJ2-7 | - | - | TRBV7-2 | TGTGCCAGCAGCCCGAACATAGGACCCTACGAGCAGTACTTC | CASSPNIGPYEQYF
TRBJ1-6 | - | TRBD1 | TRBV20-1 | TGCAGTGCAGAACAGGGGGTCGGATTTTCACCCCTCCACTTT | CSAEQGVGFSPLHF
TRBJ2-7 | - | - | TRBV27 | TGTGCCAGCAGTTACTTCGGAGGGGACCCCTACGAGCAGTACTTC | CASSYFGGDPYEQYF
TRBJ1-4 | many | - | TRBV15 | TGTGCCACCAGCAGGGGGGAAGGGGGACTTGATGAAAAACTGTTTTTT | CATSRGEGGLDEKLFF
TRBJ2-3 | - | - | TRBV11-3 | TGTGCCAGCAGCTTCGGACTGGGGGCTAGCACAGATACGCAGTATTTT | CASSFGLGASTDTQYF
TRBJ2-7 | - | - | TRBV4-3 | TGCGCCAGCAGCCACACACTATCTAGCGAGCAGTACTTC | CASSHTLSSEQYF
TRBJ2-1 | - | TRBD2 | TRBV11-3 | TGTGCCAGCAGCCTAAGTGGGGGGGGTATCGACAATGAGCAGTTCTTC | CASSLSGGGIDNEQFF